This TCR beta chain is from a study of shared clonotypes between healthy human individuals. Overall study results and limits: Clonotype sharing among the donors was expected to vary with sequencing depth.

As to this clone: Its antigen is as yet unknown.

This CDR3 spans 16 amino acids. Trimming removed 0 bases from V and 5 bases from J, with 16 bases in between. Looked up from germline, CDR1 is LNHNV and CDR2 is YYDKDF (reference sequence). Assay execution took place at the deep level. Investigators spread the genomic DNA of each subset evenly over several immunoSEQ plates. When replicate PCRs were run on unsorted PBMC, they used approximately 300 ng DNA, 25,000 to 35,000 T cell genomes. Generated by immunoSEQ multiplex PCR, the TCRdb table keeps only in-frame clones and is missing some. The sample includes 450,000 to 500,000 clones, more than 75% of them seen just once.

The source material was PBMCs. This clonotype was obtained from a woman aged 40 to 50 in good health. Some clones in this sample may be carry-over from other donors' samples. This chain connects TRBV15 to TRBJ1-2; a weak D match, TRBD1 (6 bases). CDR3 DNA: TGTGCCACCAGCAGAGATCGCCCCAGCAGGGGTTATGGCTACACCTTC. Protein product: CATSRDRPSRGYGYTF.